The 15 T cell receptor beta chains listed next were all sequenced from one sample in a study of blood T cells in healthy people across ages. Using a J-beta primer mix together with a sample-barcoded 5' primer, a second PCR was run for 7 to 11 cycles. MiXCR, applied by TCRdb to the 5' RACE reads, yields one record per CDR3 protein. Here the sample spans 780,000 or so distinct CDR3 sequences, roughly 25% being singletons. These data were also reused for a study on T cells of mothers and their children.

The sequencing sample was made of blood. Receptors were obtained from a boy aged 5-17 years in good health.

The rearrangement uses TRBV19 and TRBJ1-2, with D maybe TRBD1 (5 bases). CDR3 length equals 17 residues. With 3 bases removed from V and 2 bases from J, the gap between germline ends came to 19 bases. CDR1 LNHDA and CDR2 SQIVND come from the germline V gene (reference sequence). CDR3 in amino acids: CASSINLWDGPNYGYTF. CDR3 DNA sequence: TGTGCCAGTAGTATCAACCTATGGGACGGACCAAACTATGGCTACACCTTC. Looking up the rest from reference TRBV19 and TRBJ1-2 gives the full variable domain: DGGITQSPKYLFRKEGQNVTLSCEQNLNHDAMYWYRQDPGQGLRLIYYSQIVNDFQKGDIAEGYSVSREKKESFPLTVTSAQKNPTAFYLCASSINLWDGPNYGYTFGSGTRLTVV.

The CDR3 protein is CASRNSEGLAGVYEQYF. The CDR3 nucleotides read TGCGCCAGCAGGAACTCGGAGGGACTAGCGGGAGTCTACGAGCAGTACTTC. V gene TRBV5-1 combines with J gene TRBJ2-5; 14 bases align to TRBD2. The end of the DNA aligns better with TRBJ2-7, so the J call may be wrong. Per the germline V gene, CDR1 is SGHRS and CDR2 is YFSETQ. CDR3 length: 17 residues.

The chain carries TRBV6-2 or TRBV6-3 and TRBJ2-5, with D perhaps TRBD1 (6 bases). The DNA end favors TRBJ2-7, so the J call may be wrong. Germline assignment: CDR1 MNHEY and CDR2 SVGEGT. The CDR3 covers 14 residues. The CDR3 DNA follows: TGTGCCAGCACTCCTTTACAGGGCTCCTACGAGCAGTACTTC. Translated: CASTPLQGSYEQYF.

The chain is built from TRBV4-1 and TRBJ2-1; unclear D gene. Trimming shortened V by 1 base and J by 4 bases, and 20 bases separated the two germline ends. The CDR3 runs 18 residues. Germline V CDR1 and CDR2: MGHRA, YSYEKL. DNA of the CDR3: TGCGCCAGCAGCCAAGGTCCCTGGCCAACCTGGGGTTACAATGAGCAGTTCTTC. It is translated as CASSQGPWPTWGYNEQFF.

This clonotype showed up just a few times. This chain links TRBV20-1 with TRBJ1-4, with D maybe TRBD1 (5 bases). CDR3 length: 14 amino acids. V was pared by 1 base and J by 8 bases, with 14 bases between. Germline values: CDR1 DFQATT, CDR2 SNEGSKA (reference sequence). CDR3 coding DNA: TGCAGTGCTAGAGGCCCGGGGGGTTGGGAAAAACTGTTTTTT. As protein: CSARGPGGWEKLFF.

The chain joins TRBV11-1 to TRBJ2-3; maybe TRBD2 (5 bases). The V end was cut by 5 bases, the J end by 3 bases, with 18 bases between. There are 16 residues in the CDR3. Germline V gene data show CDR1 as SGHAT and CDR2 as FQDESV (reference sequence). The DNA of the CDR3 is TGTGCCAGCAGCCCCCGGACTCGCGGATTAACAGATACGCAGTATTTT. The encoded protein is CASSPRTRGLTDTQYF. Filled out from reference TRBV11-1 and TRBJ2-3, the complete variable domain reads EAEVAQSPRYKITEKSQAVAFWCDPISGHATLYWYRQILGQGPELLVQFQDESVVDDSQLPKDRFSAERLKGVDSTLKIQPAELGDSAMYLCASSPRTRGLTDTQYFGPGTRLTVL.

This clonotype was picked up one time. The chain has TRBV7-3 and TRBJ2-3; 7 bases map to TRBD1. J was trimmed by 6 bases and V by 5 bases; bases with no gene match: 8. Germline V lookup: CDR1 SGHTA, CDR2 FQGTGA. This CDR3 is 14 amino acids long. CDR3 loop: CASSKTGSTDTQYF. Here the CDR3 DNA reads TGTGCCAGCAGCAAGACAGGGTCCACGGATACGCAGTATTTT.

This sequence joins TRBV4-1 and TRBJ1-4; tentatively, D is TRBD1 (6 bases). There are 15 residues in the CDR3. The germline V gene encodes CDR1 MGHRA and CDR2 YSYEKL. V dropped 4 bases and J dropped 0 bases, with 9 bases sitting between them. The CDR3 bases are TGCGCCAGCAGCCGACAGGAGCCAACTAATGAAAAACTGTTTTTT. Translated: CASSRQEPTNEKLFF.

The chain employs TRBV20-1 and TRBJ2-7; the match to TRBD2 covers 7 bases. V gave up 7 bases and J gave up 4 bases; unmatched junction bases: 10. This CDR3 spans 13 amino acids. In germline, CDR1 is DFQATT, CDR2 SNEGSKA (reference sequence). The CDR3: CSGTTGLLYEQYF. The CDR3 bases are TGCAGTGGCACCACGGGACTACTTTACGAGCAGTACTTC.

The gene calls are TRBV25-1 and TRBJ1-4, with D possibly TRBD1 on 5 matching bases. Germline CDR1 is MGHDK and CDR2 is SYGVNS. The CDR3 has 16 residues. V was pared by 3 bases and J by 8 bases, with 19 bases between. The CDR3 DNA sequence: TGTGCCAGCAGTGAGTGGGCCCGCGGGGCAGGAGAAAAACTGTTTTTT. Protein product: CASSEWARGAGEKLFF.

This clonotype showed up just a few times. The gene calls are TRBV12-3 or TRBV12-4 and TRBJ1-2; 11 bases are shared with TRBD1. This CDR3 spans 15 amino acids. V lost 6 bases, J lost 6 bases, and 9 bases stayed unmatched. CDR3 loop: CASSNRTGGRDGYTF. CDR3 nucleotide sequence: TGTGCCAGCAGCAACCGGACAGGGGGCCGGGATGGCTACACCTTC.

The chain links TRBV12-5 to TRBJ2-1; D is perhaps TRBD1 (6 bases). CDR1 is LGHNT and CDR2 is FRNRAP in the germline V gene. There are 18 residues in the CDR3. V lost 1 base and J 2 bases, leaving 18 bases between the germline ends. The CDR3 loop reads CASGLGPKQGVTYNEQFF. CDR3 nucleotide sequence: TGTGCTAGTGGTTTGGGACCGAAACAGGGTGTTACCTACAATGAGCAGTTCTTC.

This clonotype was observed at least ten times. V is TRBV27 and J is TRBJ2-1, with 9 bases identical to TRBD2. Germline-derived CDR1 and CDR2 are MNHEY and SMNVEV (reference sequence). The trim removed 7 bases at V and 6 bases at J, leaving 7 bases unmatched. This CDR3 contains 14 residues. The CDR3 coding sequence is TGTGCCAGCACTACGGGACTAGCAACCAATGAGCAGTTCTTC. Translated: CASTTGLATNEQFF.

V gene TRBV20-1 combines with J gene TRBJ2-2; 8 bases fit TRBD1. Germline lookup yields CDR1 DFQATT and CDR2 SNEGSKA (reference sequence). The CDR3 is made up of 13 amino acids. J was trimmed by 6 bases and V by 4 bases; bases with no gene match: 4. The CDR3 loop reads CSAKDRAPGELFF. CDR3 DNA sequence: TGCAGTGCTAAGGACAGGGCCCCCGGGGAGCTGTTTTTT.

This clonotype was detected only a few times. The J gene is TRBJ2-5, the V gene TRBV15; D may match TRBD1 or TRBD2 (6 bases each). Trimming took off 0 bases at V and 2 bases at J, with 16 bases between the two ends. The CDR3 is made up of 17 amino acids. Looked up from germline, CDR1 is LNHNV and CDR2 is YYDKDF (reference sequence). CDR3 in amino acids: CATSRDRRGARQETQYF. CDR3 sequence (DNA): TGTGCCACCAGCAGAGATCGGAGGGGGGCGCGGCAAGAGACCCAGTACTTC.